These 7 T cell receptor beta chains came from one sample sequenced in a study of cytomegalovirus exposure and HLA in healthy donors. The PCR made use of 60 Vbeta and 13 Jbeta primers. Method: immunoSEQ multiplex PCR; TCRdb's copy keeps in-frame clones and lacks some. The repertoire shows about 130,000 clones; the top ten hold 2.5% to 3%. Material: PBMCs. The receptor source for this set is a man aged 25 to 40 in good health and CMV-seronegative.

V gene TRBV11-3 combines with J gene TRBJ2-1; tentatively, D is TRBD1 (8 bases). Trimming removed 4 bases from V and 7 bases from J, with 17 bases in between. The CDR3 has 15 residues. Germline V gives CDR1 SGHNT, CDR2 YENEEA. This CDR3 reads CASSSWTGRGNEQFF. The CDR3 DNA follows: TGTGCCAGCAGCTCCTGGACAGGGAGGGGGAATGAGCAGTTCTTC.

This CDR3 reads CAWSSGQGTEAFF. The CDR3 nucleotides read TGTGCCTGGAGTTCTGGTCAGGGGACTGAAGCTTTCTTT. This chain connects TRBV30 to TRBJ1-1, with D perhaps TRBD1 (6 bases). Trimming stripped 2 bases from V and 5 bases from J, with 12 bases between. Germline lookup yields CDR1 GTSNPN and CDR2 SVGIG (reference sequence). The CDR3 has 13 amino acids.

The chain employs TRBV7-9 and TRBJ2-1; D is unclear. The V end was cut by 5 bases, the J end by 0 bases, with 8 bases between. CDR3 length: 14 amino acids. CDR1 and CDR2 from the germline V gene are SEHNR and FQNEAQ (reference sequence). CDR3 loop: CASSPSPSYNEQFF. CDR3 DNA sequence: TGTGCCAGCAGCCCGTCCCCCTCCTACAATGAGCAGTTCTTC.

This chain joins TRBV5-1 and TRBJ1-2, with D possibly TRBD1 on 5 matching bases. CDR1 SGHRS and CDR2 YFSETQ come from the germline V gene. Trimming cost V 4 bases and J 4 bases, with 14 bases left between them. CDR3 length: 14 residues. The CDR3 loop is CASSPGSGGYGYTF. The CDR3 DNA sequence: TGCGCCAGCAGCCCTGGGTCCGGGGGCTATGGCTACACCTTC.

The genes are TRBV5-4 and TRBJ2-2; 10 bases map to TRBD2. After removal of 4 bases from V and 4 bases from J, the junction contained 7 bases not matched to a gene. Germline V CDR1 and CDR2: SGHNT, YYREEE (reference sequence). CDR3 length equals 16 residues. The chain's CDR3 is CASSPKAGGGTGELFF. For the CDR3, the DNA is TGTGCCAGCAGCCCCAAAGCGGGAGGGGGCACCGGGGAGCTGTTTTTT.

The chain joins TRBV6-1 to TRBJ1-5; 7 nucleotides align to TRBD1. CDR3 length: 14 amino acids. With V trimmed by 7 bases and J by 7 bases, 10 bases remained unmatched. From germline, CDR1 is MNHNS and CDR2 SASEGT. The CDR3 protein is CASKDRPEGQPQHF. DNA of the CDR3: TGTGCCAGCAAGGACAGGCCGGAGGGGCAGCCCCAGCATTTT.

The chain has TRBV19 and TRBJ2-1, with 13 bases identical to TRBD2. Germline V gene sequence: CDR1 LNHDA, CDR2 SQIVND (reference sequence). CDR3 size: 21 residues. V lost 5 bases to trimming and J lost 0 bases; unmatched junction nucleotides: 16. The DNA of the CDR3 is TGTGCCAGTAGTTCCCAGTACGGACTAGCGGGAGTAAGTAGCTCCTACAATGAGCAGTTCTTC. It encodes CASSSQYGLAGVSSSYNEQFF.